The clone carrying this T cell receptor (beta chain) was recorded at least ten times. Its antigen is as yet unknown. This specimen comes from a study of T cells in Graves' hyperthyroidism and ophthalmopathy. Study outcomes and limitations: The authors' 13 V-J model separated ophthalmopathy from stable hyperthyroidism. Among clonotypes expanded in thyroid above 0.001, most were also found in blood.

Amplification of TCR beta CDR3 regions used RNA as the template. TCR CDR3 underwent first-round RT-PCR with the HTBI primer set. TCRdb independently ran MiXCR on the multiplex PCR reads; one entry per CDR3 protein. Of more than 450,000 distinct CDR3 sequences detected, just under 20% appear once; the ten largest clones hold 47%. Ophthalmopathy patients all had a Clinical Activity Score of at least 3, a NOSPECS grade of at least 4 and disease under 3 months old. The PBMCs had their origin in 10 ml of fresh peripheral blood. V gave up 5 bases and J gave up 3 bases, with 20 bases separating them. The CDR3 has 15 residues. Germline V lookup: CDR1 DFQATT, CDR2 SNEGSKA (reference sequence).

This TCR derives from a man aged 40-55 years with Graves' ophthalmopathy. Material: blood. The rearrangement uses TRBV20-1 and TRBJ2-7; D ambiguous. The CDR3 reads CSAVNGMARNYEQYF. CDR3 DNA sequence: TGCAGTGCTGTTAACGGAATGGCCAGAAACTACGAGCAGTACTTC.